The 5 T cell receptor beta chains in this list originate from one sample, sequenced in a study of Ad26.COV2.S vaccination and SARS-CoV-2 variants. Indicated treatment: around 19 received Ad26.COV2.S at low or high dose, single or two shots; a few received placebo; per-sample allocation not given. Specimen acquisition occurred on day 63 following the initial vaccine or placebo injection. Only in-frame clones appear in the TCRdb table, and some are missing; sequencing was by immunoSEQ multiplex PCR. The sample yields 300,000 to 350,000 clones, around four fifths seen once. The source material was peripheral blood, sampled in a trial of Ad26.COV2.S vaccine versus placebo. Receptor source: a person between 18 and 65 years old who received the Ad26.COV2.S COVID-19 vaccine or a placebo.

This sequence joins TRBV5-1 and TRBJ2-6; D call uncertain. The V and J ends lost 2 bases and 2 bases respectively, with 8 bases between them. There are 15 residues in the CDR3. Germline assignment: CDR1 SGHRS and CDR2 YFSETQ. The CDR3 DNA reads as TGCGCCAGCAGCTTACCAGCTCCTGGGGCCAACGTCCTGACTTTC. Its translation is CASSLPAPGANVLTF.

The chain links TRBV12-5 to TRBJ1-5; D is undetermined. V lost 4 bases and J lost 0, with 10 bases in between. From germline, CDR1 is LGHNT and CDR2 FRNRAP. The CDR3 is 15 residues long. Here the CDR3 reads CASGSDGNSNQPQHF. CDR3 DNA: TGTGCTAGTGGTTCGGACGGCAATAGCAATCAGCCCCAGCATTTT.

The V gene is TRBV2, the J gene TRBJ2-3, with D possibly being TRBD2 (6 bases). This CDR3 contains 16 residues. Trimming removed 6 bases at V and 2 bases at J, with 18 bases between. The germline V gene has CDR1 SNHLY and CDR2 FYNNEI. The CDR3 nucleotides are TGTGCCAGCAGGGAACGACTAGTAAGGAACACAGATACGCAGTATTTT. This codes for CASRERLVRNTDTQYF.

The rearrangement joins TRBV28 to TRBJ1-3, with D hard to call. The CDR3 extends over 15 amino acids. V gave up 8 bases and J gave up 7 bases, with 21 bases separating them. The V gene's germline CDR1 is MDHEN and CDR2 SYDVKM. CDR3 in DNA: TGTGCCAGCGGGCCGCGCGTCTCGGGCATCAACACCATATATTTT. Its protein is CASGPRVSGINTIYF.

J is TRBJ2-2 and V is TRBV12-3 or TRBV12-4; D is ambiguous. V was cut by 2 bases and J by 7 bases, with 2 bases left in between. This CDR3 has 11 residues. CDR3 bases: TGTGCCAGCAGTTTACACGGGGAGCTGTTTTTT. It codes for CASSLHGELFF.